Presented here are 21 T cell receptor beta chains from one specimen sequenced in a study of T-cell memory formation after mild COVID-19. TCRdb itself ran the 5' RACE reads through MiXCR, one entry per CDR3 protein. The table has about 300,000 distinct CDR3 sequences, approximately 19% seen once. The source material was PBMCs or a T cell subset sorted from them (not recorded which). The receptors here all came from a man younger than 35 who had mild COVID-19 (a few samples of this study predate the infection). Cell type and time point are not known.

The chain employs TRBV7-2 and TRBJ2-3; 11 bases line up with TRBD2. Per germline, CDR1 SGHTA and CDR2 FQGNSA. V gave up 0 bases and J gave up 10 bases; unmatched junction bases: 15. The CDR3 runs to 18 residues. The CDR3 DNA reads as TGTGCCAGCAGCTTAGCGGCGCGACTAGCGGGGACCCCCGGGGCGCAGTATTTT. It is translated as CASSLAARLAGTPGAQYF.

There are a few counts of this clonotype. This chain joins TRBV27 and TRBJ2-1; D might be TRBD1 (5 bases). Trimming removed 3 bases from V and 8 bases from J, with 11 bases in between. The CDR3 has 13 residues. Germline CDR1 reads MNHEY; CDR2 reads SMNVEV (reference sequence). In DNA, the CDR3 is TGTGCCAGCAGTTTCCTGGGGCCCCATGAGCAGTTCTTC. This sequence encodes CASSFLGPHEQFF.

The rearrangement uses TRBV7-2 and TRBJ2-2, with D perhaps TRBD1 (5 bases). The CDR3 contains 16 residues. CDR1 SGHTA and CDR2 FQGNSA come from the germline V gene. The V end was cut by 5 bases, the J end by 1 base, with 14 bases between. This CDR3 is CASSGAATVNTGELFF. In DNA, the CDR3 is TGTGCCAGCAGCGGGGCGGCGACAGTGAACACCGGGGAGCTGTTTTTT.

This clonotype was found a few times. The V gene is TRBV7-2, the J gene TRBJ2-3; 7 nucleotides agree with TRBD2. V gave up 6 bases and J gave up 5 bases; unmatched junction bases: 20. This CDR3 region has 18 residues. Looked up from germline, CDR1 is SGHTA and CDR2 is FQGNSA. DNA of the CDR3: TGTGCCAGCAGTCCCGTCCCGTATAGCGGCGGGGAGGGAGATACGCAGTATTTT. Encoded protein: CASSPVPYSGGEGDTQYF. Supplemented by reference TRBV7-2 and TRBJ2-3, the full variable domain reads GAGVSQSPSNKVTEKGKDVELRCDPISGHTALYWYRQSLGQGLEFLIYFQGNSAPDKSGLPSDRFSAERTGGSVSTLTIQRTQQEDSAVYLCASSPVPYSGGEGDTQYFGPGTRLTVL.

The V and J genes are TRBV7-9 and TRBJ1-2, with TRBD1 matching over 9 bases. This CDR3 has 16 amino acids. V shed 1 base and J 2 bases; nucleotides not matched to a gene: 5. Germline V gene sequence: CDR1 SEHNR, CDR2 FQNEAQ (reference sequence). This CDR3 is CASSLDRGQTNYGYTF. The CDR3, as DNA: TGTGCCAGCAGCTTAGACAGGGGGCAAACGAACTATGGCTACACCTTC.

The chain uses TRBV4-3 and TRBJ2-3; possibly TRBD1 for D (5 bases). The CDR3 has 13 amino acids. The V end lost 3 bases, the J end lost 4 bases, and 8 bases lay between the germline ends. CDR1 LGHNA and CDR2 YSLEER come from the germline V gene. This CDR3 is CASSQQGSDTQYF. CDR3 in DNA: TGCGCCAGCAGCCAGCAGGGTTCAGATACGCAGTATTTT.

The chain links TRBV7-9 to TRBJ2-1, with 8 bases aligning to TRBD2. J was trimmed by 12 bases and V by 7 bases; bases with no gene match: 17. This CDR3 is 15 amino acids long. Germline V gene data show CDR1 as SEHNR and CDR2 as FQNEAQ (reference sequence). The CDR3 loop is CASTQTGGPVDGQFF. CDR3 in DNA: TGTGCCAGCACCCAGACGGGAGGGCCTGTCGATGGGCAGTTCTTC.

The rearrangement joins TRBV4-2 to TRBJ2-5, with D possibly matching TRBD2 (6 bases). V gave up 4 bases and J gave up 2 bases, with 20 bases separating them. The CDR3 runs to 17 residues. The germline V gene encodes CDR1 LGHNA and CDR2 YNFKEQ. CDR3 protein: CASSPYRTTKVQETQYF. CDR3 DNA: TGTGCCAGCAGCCCCTATCGGACTACCAAGGTGCAAGAGACCCAGTACTTC.

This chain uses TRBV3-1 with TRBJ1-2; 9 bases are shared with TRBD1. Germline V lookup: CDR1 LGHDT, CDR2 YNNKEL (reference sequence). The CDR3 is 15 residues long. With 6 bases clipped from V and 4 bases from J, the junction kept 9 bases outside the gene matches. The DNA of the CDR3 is TGTGCCAGCAGTCCTGGGACAGGGAAAATCTATGGCTACACCTTC. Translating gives CASSPGTGKIYGYTF.

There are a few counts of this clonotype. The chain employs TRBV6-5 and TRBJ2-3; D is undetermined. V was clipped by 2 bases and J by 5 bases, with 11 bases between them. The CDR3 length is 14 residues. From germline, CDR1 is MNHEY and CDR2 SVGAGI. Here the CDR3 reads CASSYVGLVDTQYF. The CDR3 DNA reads TGTGCCAGCAGTTACGTAGGGTTGGTAGATACGCAGTATTTT.

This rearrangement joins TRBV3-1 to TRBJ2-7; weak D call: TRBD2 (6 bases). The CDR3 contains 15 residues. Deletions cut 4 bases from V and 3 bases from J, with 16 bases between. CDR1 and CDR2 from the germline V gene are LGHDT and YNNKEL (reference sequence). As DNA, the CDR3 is TGTGCCAGCAGCCTCAACCCATCGGGGGTCTACGAGCAGTACTTC. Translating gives CASSLNPSGVYEQYF.

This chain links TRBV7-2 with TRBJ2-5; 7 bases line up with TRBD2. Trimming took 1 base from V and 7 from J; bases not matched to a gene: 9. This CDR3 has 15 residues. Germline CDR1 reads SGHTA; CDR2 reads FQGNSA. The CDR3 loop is CASSLVVRAGRTQYF. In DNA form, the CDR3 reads TGTGCCAGCAGCTTAGTAGTCCGAGCGGGGCGGACCCAGTACTTC.

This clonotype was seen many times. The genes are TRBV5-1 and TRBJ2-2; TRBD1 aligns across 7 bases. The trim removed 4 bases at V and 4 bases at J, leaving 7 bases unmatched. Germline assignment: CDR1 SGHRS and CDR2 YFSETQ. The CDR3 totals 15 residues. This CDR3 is CASSTSTGSTGELFF. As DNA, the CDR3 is TGCGCCAGCAGCACCTCGACAGGGAGCACCGGGGAGCTGTTTTTT.

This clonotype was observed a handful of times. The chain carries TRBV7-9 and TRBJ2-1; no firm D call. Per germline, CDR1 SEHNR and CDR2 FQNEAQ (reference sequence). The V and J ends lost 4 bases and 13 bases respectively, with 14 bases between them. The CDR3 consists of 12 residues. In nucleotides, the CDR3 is TGTGCCAGCAGCTCTTCCGGGTCCACCCAGTTCTTC. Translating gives CASSSSGSTQFF.

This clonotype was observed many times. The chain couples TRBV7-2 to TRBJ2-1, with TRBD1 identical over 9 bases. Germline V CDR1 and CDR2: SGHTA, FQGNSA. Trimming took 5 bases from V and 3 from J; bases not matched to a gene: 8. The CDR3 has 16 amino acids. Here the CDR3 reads CASSDLGTGYYNEQFF. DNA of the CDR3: TGTGCCAGCAGCGACCTAGGGACAGGGTACTACAATGAGCAGTTCTTC.

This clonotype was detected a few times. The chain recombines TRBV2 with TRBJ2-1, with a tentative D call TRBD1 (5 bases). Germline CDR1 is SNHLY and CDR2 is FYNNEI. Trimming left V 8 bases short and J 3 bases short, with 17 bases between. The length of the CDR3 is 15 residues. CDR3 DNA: TGTGCCAGCCGGCTGCGTCCAGGGATCTACAATGAGCAGTTCTTC. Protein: CASRLRPGIYNEQFF. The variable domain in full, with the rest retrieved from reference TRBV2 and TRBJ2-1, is EPEVTQTPSHQVTQMGQEVILRCVPISNHLYFYWYRQILGQKVEFLVSFYNNEISEKSEIFDDQFSVERPDGSNFTLKIRSTKLEDSAMYFCASRLRPGIYNEQFFGPGTRLTVL.

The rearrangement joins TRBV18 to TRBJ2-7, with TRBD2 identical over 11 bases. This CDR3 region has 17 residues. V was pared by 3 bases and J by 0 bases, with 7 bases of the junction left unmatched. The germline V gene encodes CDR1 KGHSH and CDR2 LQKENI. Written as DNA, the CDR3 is TGTGCCAGCTCACCGACTAGCGGGGCGCCTAGCTCCTACGAGCAGTACGTC. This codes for CASSPTSGAPSSYEQYV.

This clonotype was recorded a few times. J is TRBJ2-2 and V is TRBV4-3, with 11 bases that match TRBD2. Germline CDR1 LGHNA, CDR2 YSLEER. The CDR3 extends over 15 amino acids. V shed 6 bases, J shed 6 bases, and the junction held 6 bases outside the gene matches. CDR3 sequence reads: CASSLAGGFPGELFF. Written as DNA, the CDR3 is TGCGCCAGCAGTCTAGCGGGGGGTTTCCCCGGGGAGCTGTTTTTT.

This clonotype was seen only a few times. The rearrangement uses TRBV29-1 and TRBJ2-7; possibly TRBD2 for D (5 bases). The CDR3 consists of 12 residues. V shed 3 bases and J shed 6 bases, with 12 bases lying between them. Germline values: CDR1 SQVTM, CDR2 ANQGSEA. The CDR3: CSVDLSGFEQYF. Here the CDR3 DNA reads TGCAGCGTTGACCTATCGGGGTTCGAGCAGTACTTC.

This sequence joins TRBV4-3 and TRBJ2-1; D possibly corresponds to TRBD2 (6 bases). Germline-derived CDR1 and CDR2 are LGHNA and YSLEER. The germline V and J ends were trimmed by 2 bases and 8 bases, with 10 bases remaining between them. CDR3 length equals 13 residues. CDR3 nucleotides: TGCGCCAGCAGCCAAAGGGGAGGCGATGAGCAGTTCTTC. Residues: CASSQRGGDEQFF.

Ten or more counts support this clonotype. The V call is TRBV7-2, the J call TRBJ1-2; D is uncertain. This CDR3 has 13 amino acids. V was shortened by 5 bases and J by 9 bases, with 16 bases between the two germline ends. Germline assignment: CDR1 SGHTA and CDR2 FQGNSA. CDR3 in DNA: TGTGCCAGCAGCCCCGCCGACCACGTCAGCTACACCTTC. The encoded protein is CASSPADHVSYTF.